This TCR beta chain is from a study of cytomegalovirus exposure and HLA in healthy donors. Study information: Most donors, around 81% of 398 genotyped, fell in the Caucasian-associated ancestry cluster. Study-wide results and limits: A later analysis reported that several of the most significant clusters appeared to be linked to common viral pathogens, among them Epstein-Barr virus.

The PCR contained 60 Vbeta and 13 Jbeta primers. Per the original methods: Counted up in a later analysis, unique TCR beta chains came to 60 million to 95 million, with around 11 million shared. Libraries were prepared by immunoSEQ multiplex PCR; TCRdb keeps only in-frame clonotypes and omits some of them. V and J calls and clone size are given by that table; D and trimming were obtained from the DNA. The sample consists of under 200,000 clones, 81% of them appearing once. V was pared by 6 bases and J by 10 bases, with 5 bases of the junction left unmatched. The germline V gene encodes CDR1 SNHLY and CDR2 FYNNEI. The CDR3 length is 11 residues. Regarding this clone: Its antigen is currently unknown.

The chain carries TRBV2 and TRBJ1-2; TRBD1 aligns across 7 bases. The source is a woman between 50 and 59 years old in good health and CMV-seronegative. The specimen sequenced was PBMCs. Here the CDR3 DNA reads TGTGCCAGCAGGGGAGACAGGGTCTACACCTTC. Translated, it gives CASRGDRVYTF.